These T cell receptor beta chains were read from a single sample in a study of Ad26.COV2.S vaccination and SARS-CoV-2 variants. Data came from immunoSEQ multiplex PCR; TCRdb stores just in-frame clones and leaves some out. The table lists 350,000 to 500,000 clones, approximately 92% of them singletons. The sample consisted of peripheral blood, taken in a trial of Ad26.COV2.S vaccine versus placebo. These receptors were obtained from a person between 18 and 65 years old who received the Ad26.COV2.S COVID-19 vaccine or a placebo. CDR3s leave out the opening cysteine and the closing phenylalanine or tryptophan. Fields, in order: J gene, V gene, clone size, CDR3 protein. Clone size is given for some rows only: seen once, a few or many times, or a class if the clone is expanded.

TRBJ2-5,TRBV5-8,NA,ASSRALAYQETQY
TRBJ2-1,TRBV24-1,NA,ATSDPRGSDRYNEQF
TRBJ1-5,TRBV4-3,NA,ASSQDIGQGNQPQH
TRBJ1-2,TRBV6-5,NA,ASSYVAFGYGYT
TRBJ2-5,TRBV2,NA,ASSPQETQY
TRBJ2-5,TRBV3-1/TRBV3-2,NA,ASSNYRGGETQY
TRBJ2-1,TRBV7-8,few,ASSWTSGISYNEQF
TRBJ1-1,TRBV13,NA,ASSLGELRGTEAF
TRBJ1-2,TRBV27,NA,ASRWDRESYGYT
TRBJ1-1,TRBV7-2,NA,ASSLGQGVTEAF
TRBJ2-3,TRBV24-1,NA,ATNPGPGGTDTQY
TRBJ1-3,TRBV2,NA,ASRPGTNSGNTIY
TRBJ1-2,TRBV4-3,once,ASSQAADYGYT
TRBJ1-5,TRBV2,NA,ASSEVVQPQH
TRBJ1-6,TRBV21-1,NA,ASSKGQLEHVNSPLH
TRBJ1-1,TRBV11-1,NA,ASSPGNTEAF
TRBJ2-5,TRBV4-3,NA,ASSRGPTETQY
TRBJ1-3,TRBV4-3,NA,ASSQRLDVSGNTIY
TRBJ1-4,TRBV6-5,NA,ASWSGQINEKLF
TRBJ1-6,TRBV25-1,NA,ASSEFPDRVVSPLH
TRBJ2-3,TRBV18,NA,ASSPGDSPTDTQY
TRBJ1-2,TRBV6-5,few,ASSYVPGAAGYT
TRBJ1-3,TRBV12-5,once,AAELGGRTGNTIY
TRBJ1-1,TRBV30,NA,AWSPGGNTEAF
TRBJ1-6,TRBV7-8,NA,ASSSTGGNSPLH
TRBJ2-5,TRBV7-2,NA,ASSLDRLSETQY
TRBJ2-6,TRBV18,NA,ASLPTSGANVLT
TRBJ1-4,TRBV4-3,NA,ASSRRQGAGEKLF
TRBJ2-1,TRBV4-3,once,ASSQEDTGREDNEQF
TRBJ2-1,TRBV7-3,NA,ASSLRQGRKF
TRBJ1-5,TRBV2,NA,ASSVGGLNQPQH
TRBJ1-3,TRBV28,NA,ASRHPPQELSGNTIY
TRBJ2-1,TRBV12-5,NA,ASGLGISGSFTYNEQF
TRBJ2-1,TRBV5-1,few,ASSPDQGFKEQF
TRBJ2-1,TRBV27,NA,ASRLAGGYNEQF
TRBJ2-1,TRBV5-1,NA,ASSPDGRLYNEQF
TRBJ2-1,TRBV4-2,NA,ASSPPVAGAKF
TRBJ1-1,TRBV5-4,NA,ASSLSLNTEAF
TRBJ2-7,TRBV28,NA,ASSFTDRGYEQY
TRBJ1-2,TRBV5-4,NA,ASSLGNSGQTDGYT
TRBJ2-5,TRBV5-8,NA,ASSLRGPRETQY
TRBJ2-7,TRBV6-5,once,ASSSTRDSVRYEQY
TRBJ2-7,TRBV20-1,NA,SAISKGEQY
TRBJ2-3,TRBV7-9,once,ASLIVCGWARTYTDTQY
TRBJ1-2,TRBV29-1,NA,SVTPRATAGYGYT
TRBJ1-1,TRBV28,NA,ASYRSGNTEAF
TRBJ2-1,TRBV19,NA,ASSILDLTSGSMGEQF
TRBJ1-4,TRBV9,once,ASSVTGQHNEKLF
TRBJ2-1,TRBV21-1,NA,ASNPTKGQPTKPSYNEQF
TRBJ2-3,TRBV6-5,NA,ASSYSAGQGTDTQY
TRBJ1-5,TRBV12-5,NA,ASDKQAQPQH
TRBJ2-5,TRBV6-2/TRBV6-3,NA,ASSYPSGGEETQY
TRBJ2-5,TRBV18,NA,ASSPLSQETQY
TRBJ2-2,TRBV3-1/TRBV3-2,NA,ASSRGLAGENTGELF